Each of the 26 T cell receptor beta chains below was sequenced from the same sample in a study of metastatic and nonmetastatic thyroid tumors (dated by TCRdb to the early 2020s). Before undergoing thyroid surgery, none of the patients had been given any kind of treatment. Libraries were built with PCR. TCRdb names Illumina HiSeq 4000 as the instrument used. TCRdb handled the public reads itself, with Q25 trimming in fastp and clone calling in MiXCR, and kept productive beta chains. Here the sample has around 6,000 clones; roughly 15% occur a single time. Together, the top ten hold around 10% of the sample. Sequences were obtained from tumor tissue. These receptors all stem from a male donor with papillary thyroid cancer or a benign thyroid nodule (not recorded which). Some clones in this sample may be carry-over from other donors' samples.

The CDR3 loop is CSATPTGHKKLEQFF. Written as DNA, the CDR3 is TGCAGTGCCACCCCCACGGGACACAAAAAGTTGGAGCAGTTCTTC. The J gene is TRBJ2-1, the V gene TRBV20-1; D might be TRBD1 (6 bases). Germline values: CDR1 DFQATT, CDR2 SNEGSKA (reference sequence). There are 15 residues in the CDR3. V dropped 6 bases and J dropped 10 bases, with 25 bases sitting between them.

The sample holds many counts of this clone. The chain joins TRBV9 to TRBJ2-3; TRBD2 matches 11 bases. Germline lookup yields CDR1 SGDLS and CDR2 YYNGEE. The trim removed 2 bases at V and 4 bases at J, leaving 3 bases unmatched. This CDR3 is 15 amino acids long. This chain's CDR3 is CASSVSGRAPDTQYF. The CDR3, as DNA: TGTGCCAGCAGCGTTAGCGGGAGGGCCCCAGATACGCAGTATTTT. The whole variable domain, remainder taken from reference TRBV9 and TRBJ2-3, is DSGVTQTPKHLITATGQRVTLRCSPRSGDLSVYWYQQSLDQGLQFLIQYYNGEERAKGNILERFSAQQFPDLHSELNLSSLELGDSALYFCASSVSGRAPDTQYFGPGTRLTVL.

The chain employs TRBV30 and TRBJ1-2, with 8 positions matching TRBD1. Germline CDR1 GTSNPN, CDR2 SVGIG (reference sequence). The CDR3 covers 14 residues. V shed 2 bases, J shed 4 bases, and the junction held 6 bases outside the gene matches. Written as DNA, the CDR3 is TGTGCCTGGAGTCCGGACAGGGTCGGCTATGGCTACACCTTC. The encoded protein is CAWSPDRVGYGYTF.

This clone was observed a few times. The chain carries TRBV6-2 or TRBV6-3 and TRBJ1-5, with 10 bases fitting TRBD1. Germline loops: CDR1 MNHEY, CDR2 SVGEGT. V lost 6 bases to trimming and J lost 6 bases; unmatched junction nucleotides: 8. The CDR3 contains 15 residues. CDR3 in amino acids: CASRRQGANSQPQHF. For the CDR3, the DNA is TGTGCCAGCAGGAGACAGGGGGCAAACTCTCAGCCCCAGCATTTT.

This clone is deemed medium-sized. The V and J genes are TRBV20-1 and TRBJ1-6, with D possibly matching TRBD1 (5 bases). Trimming removed 6 bases at V and 5 bases at J, with 14 bases between. Per germline, CDR1 DFQATT and CDR2 SNEGSKA (reference sequence). The CDR3 has 14 amino acids. The DNA of the CDR3 is TGCAGTGCAAGGAGGGACTCGGATAATTCACCCCTCCACTTT. It encodes CSARRDSDNSPLHF.

This chain connects TRBV11-2 to TRBJ2-1; TRBD2 agrees at 12 bases. Germline-derived CDR1 and CDR2 are SGHAT and FQNNGV. This CDR3 is 16 amino acids long. The V gene end was trimmed by 5 bases and the J gene end by 8 bases; junction bases not matched to a gene: 10. CDR3 sequence: CASSPLAGGPGDEQFF. CDR3 sequence (DNA): TGTGCCAGCAGCCCTCTAGCGGGAGGGCCGGGGGATGAGCAGTTCTTC.

This clone is termed medium-sized. The chain combines TRBV7-2 with TRBJ2-5; D may correspond to TRBD1 or TRBD2 (6 bases each). Trimming left V 3 bases short and J 6 bases short, with 14 bases between. The CDR3 is 14 residues long. Per germline, CDR1 SGHTA and CDR2 FQGNSA. The CDR3 loop is CASSLMGGAKTQYF. The CDR3 DNA sequence: TGTGCCAGCAGCTTGATGGGGGGCGCGAAGACCCAGTACTTC.

This sequence joins TRBV4-1 and TRBJ1-1; possible D gene TRBD1, 5 bases. Looked up from germline, CDR1 is MGHRA and CDR2 is YSYEKL. The CDR3 is 16 residues long. V was clipped by 1 base and J by 2 bases, with 14 bases between them. CDR3 DNA sequence: TGCGCCAGCAGCCAAGTGCTCCGGGGCGCCAACACTGAAGCTTTCTTT. This translates into CASSQVLRGANTEAFF.

By sample fraction, this clone is medium-sized (0.01 to 0.1%). An end of the junction does not agree with germline; a read error may underlie this. The rearrangement joins TRBV20-1 to TRBJ1-2, with 8 bases identical to TRBD1. CDR3 size: 15 residues. Germline values: CDR1 DFQATT, CDR2 SNEGSKA (reference sequence). CDR3 loop: CSAGEGGQGARGYTF. The CDR3 region has the DNA TGCAGTGCTGGAGAGGGGGGGCAGGGGGCTCGTGGCTACACCTTC.

This clone was counted a few times. The V gene is TRBV6-1, the J gene TRBJ2-2; D is unresolved. Per germline, CDR1 MNHNS and CDR2 SASEGT. The germline V and J ends were trimmed by 7 bases and 8 bases, with 11 bases remaining between them. There are 12 residues in the CDR3. The CDR3 DNA reads as TGTGCCAGCACCGTCGCAAGGGGGGAGCTGTTTTTT. The encoded protein is CASTVARGELFF.

This clone is large by share. The chain has TRBV28 and TRBJ2-3, with D possibly matching TRBD1 (6 bases). The germline V gene has CDR1 MDHEN and CDR2 SYDVKM. This CDR3 is 13 amino acids long. Trimming took 3 bases from V and 6 from J, leaving 10 bases between them. The CDR3 nucleotides are TGTGCCAGCAGTTTGGACAGATGGGATACGCAGTATTTT. It encodes CASSLDRWDTQYF.

The CDR3, as DNA: TGCGCCAGCAGTGAGTCGGTAGATTACAATGAGCAGTTCTTC. Amino acids: CASSESVDYNEQFF. This rearrangement joins TRBV10-1 to TRBJ2-1, with D unresolved. Trimming pared 0 bases from V and 4 bases from J, leaving 7 bases between. CDR3 size: 14 residues. In germline, CDR1 is WNHNN, CDR2 SYGVQD (reference sequence).

By proportion, this clone is medium-sized (0.01 to 0.1%). J is TRBJ1-5 and V is TRBV5-1; the D is unclear. The CDR3 is made up of 13 amino acids. CDR1 SGHRS and CDR2 YFSETQ come from the germline V gene. The germline V and J ends were trimmed by 0 bases and 7 bases, with 8 bases remaining between them. The CDR3 coding sequence is TGCGCCAGCAGCTTGGGGGGTATGCAGCCCCAGCATTTT. It codes for CASSLGGMQPQHF.

This clone was counted many times. The chain recombines TRBV7-9 with TRBJ2-7; D possibly corresponds to TRBD2 (5 bases). Trimming took 1 base from V and 6 from J, leaving 16 bases between them. Germline loops: CDR1 SEHNR, CDR2 FQNEAQ (reference sequence). This CDR3 is built from 15 residues. The CDR3 DNA sequence: TGTGCCAGCAGCTTAGGTCCGGGGAAGGCCTGCGAGCAGTACTTC. Its protein product is CASSLGPGKACEQYF.

In this sample, this clone turned up many times. V and J are TRBV3-1 and TRBJ1-1; perhaps TRBD1 as D (5 bases). V was clipped by 3 bases and J by 2 bases, with 10 bases between them. The germline CDR1 and CDR2 sequences are LGHDT and YNNKEL (reference sequence). The CDR3 is 14 residues long. The CDR3 protein is CASSQLQGNTEAFF. CDR3 bases: TGTGCCAGCAGCCAGCTTCAGGGAAACACTGAAGCTTTCTTT. The whole variable domain, filled in from reference TRBV3-1 and TRBJ1-1, reads DTAVSQTPKYLVTQMGNDKSIKCEQNLGHDTMYWYKQDSKKFLKIMFSYNNKELIINETVPNRFSPKSPDKAHLNLHINSLELGDSAVYFCASSQLQGNTEAFFGQGTRLTVV.

The V gene is TRBV28, the J gene TRBJ1-3, with a weak D call TRBD1 (5 bases). Trimming left V 5 bases short and J 4 bases short, with 18 bases between. The germline CDR1 and CDR2 sequences are MDHEN and SYDVKM. This CDR3 comprises 16 residues. As DNA, the CDR3 is TGTGCCAGCAGTGGGGCGGGGGGAACCGAAGGAAACACCATATATTTT. Residues: CASSGAGGTEGNTIYF.

In its sample, this clone was seen many times. The chain employs TRBV6-1 and TRBJ1-5, with 9 bases identical to TRBD1. The CDR3 is 15 residues long. The germline CDR1 and CDR2 sequences are MNHNS and SASEGT. The V gene end was trimmed by 6 bases and the J gene end by 6 bases; junction bases not matched to a gene: 9. For the CDR3, the DNA is TGTGCCAGCAGCCAAACAGGGGGCTTTGGTCAGCCCCAGCATTTT. Translation gives CASSQTGGFGQPQHF.

This clone was seen ten or more times. The chain combines TRBV5-6 with TRBJ2-7, with 10 bases lining up with TRBD2. The germline CDR1 and CDR2 sequences are SGHDT and YYEEEE. CDR3 length equals 16 residues. The V gene end was trimmed by 4 bases and the J gene end by 8 bases; junction bases not matched to a gene: 15. The CDR3 protein is CASSPGGSSGSKQQYF. The CDR3 nucleotides are TGTGCCAGCAGCCCTGGGGGCTCTAGCGGGAGTAAGCAGCAGTACTTC.

This clone is medium-sized within its sample. The chain joins TRBV6-1 to TRBJ1-6; 7 bases are a match to TRBD1. The CDR3 sequence is 18 residues long. The V and J ends lost 4 bases and 2 bases, in that order; junction bases with no gene match: 11. Germline V lookup: CDR1 MNHNS, CDR2 SASEGT. The CDR3 DNA follows: TGTGCCAGCAGTGTTGCGACAGGGATCCCGACCTATAATTCACCCCTCCACTTT. Its protein is CASSVATGIPTYNSPLHF.

This chain connects TRBV27 to TRBJ2-7, with TRBD2 matching over 10 bases. This CDR3 is 17 amino acids long. Germline CDR1 and CDR2: MNHEY and SMNVEV (reference sequence). Trimming cost V 5 bases and J 5 bases; bases outside gene matches: 15. This CDR3 reads CASSVRRTSGQTHEQYF. The DNA for the CDR3 is TGTGCCAGCAGTGTCCGTAGGACTAGCGGCCAGACCCACGAGCAGTACTTC.

This clone was observed a few times. V usage is TRBV2 and J usage is TRBJ2-7, with 7 bases fitting TRBD1. The V gene end was trimmed by 6 bases and the J gene end by 3 bases; junction bases not matched to a gene: 8. CDR1 and CDR2 from the germline V gene are SNHLY and FYNNEI. The CDR3 consists of 14 residues. In DNA form, the CDR3 reads TGTGCCAGCAGCAGAACCGGGACAGTCTACGAGCAGTACTTC. This sequence encodes CASSRTGTVYEQYF.

This clone is medium-sized within its sample. The chain is built from TRBV3-1 and TRBJ2-7, with D unresolved. The CDR3 extends over 15 amino acids. Per the germline V gene, CDR1 is LGHDT and CDR2 is YNNKEL (reference sequence). The V and J ends lost 4 bases and 2 bases respectively, with 15 bases between them. This CDR3 is CASSRDFGRAYEQYF. CDR3 sequence (DNA): TGTGCCAGCAGCCGAGATTTTGGGCGAGCCTACGAGCAGTACTTC.

The V gene is TRBV28, the J gene TRBJ1-2; D is possibly TRBD1 (5 bases). The ends were cut back, 7 bases at V and 5 bases at J, with 11 bases in the middle. The CDR3 spans 12 residues. Germline values: CDR1 MDHEN, CDR2 SYDVKM. The CDR3 DNA follows: TGTGCCAGCACCCCCGGGGGATATGGCTACACCTTC. Translating it yields CASTPGGYGYTF.

This clone was recorded many times. The rearrangement links TRBV5-6 to TRBJ1-4, with D unresolved. V shed 0 bases and J shed 8 bases, with 5 bases lying between them. The CDR3 runs to 12 residues. Germline V lookup: CDR1 SGHDT, CDR2 YYEEEE. The CDR3 sequence is CASSLDGEKLFF. The CDR3 DNA follows: TGTGCCAGCAGCTTGGACGGGGAAAAACTGTTTTTT.

This clone was observed many times. The chain combines TRBV7-8 with TRBJ2-1, with 13 bases fitting TRBD2. This CDR3 contains 18 residues. The V gene end was trimmed by 5 bases and the J gene end by 7 bases; junction bases not matched to a gene: 14. In germline, CDR1 is SGHVS, CDR2 FQNEAQ. The CDR3 coding sequence is TGTGCCAGCAGCCCGCATCCACCCGGACTAGCGGGAGCAAATGAGCAGTTCTTC. Translating gives CASSPHPPGLAGANEQFF.

The chain recombines TRBV6-1 with TRBJ2-2; D not certain. Trimming removed 4 bases from V and 5 bases from J, with 11 bases in between. The CDR3 is made up of 14 amino acids. The germline CDR1 and CDR2 sequences are MNHNS and SASEGT. The CDR3 is CASSAVSGTGELFF. The CDR3 DNA follows: TGTGCCAGCAGTGCGGTCAGTGGAACCGGGGAGCTGTTTTTT.